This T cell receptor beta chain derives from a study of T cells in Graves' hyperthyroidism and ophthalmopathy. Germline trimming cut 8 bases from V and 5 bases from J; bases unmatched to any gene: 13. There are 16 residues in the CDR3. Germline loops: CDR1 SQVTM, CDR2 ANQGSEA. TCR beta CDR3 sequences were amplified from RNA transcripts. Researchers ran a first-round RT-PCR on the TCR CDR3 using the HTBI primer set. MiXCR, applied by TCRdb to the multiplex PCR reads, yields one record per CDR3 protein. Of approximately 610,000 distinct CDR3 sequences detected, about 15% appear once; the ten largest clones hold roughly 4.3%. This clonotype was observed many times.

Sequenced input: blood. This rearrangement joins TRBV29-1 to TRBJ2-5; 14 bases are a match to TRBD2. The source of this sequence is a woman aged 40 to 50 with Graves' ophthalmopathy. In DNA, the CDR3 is TGCAGCTCCCGGACGGGACTAGCGGGAGATACGGAGACCCAGTACTTC. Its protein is CSSRTGLAGDTETQYF.